The table lists the clone carrying this TCR beta chain with a few counts. Its antigen is currently unknown. Vbeta (60) and Jbeta (13) primers were used in the PCR. Measured with immunoSEQ multiplex PCR; TCRdb has only the in-frame clones, and not every one. This table holds about 60,000 clones, roughly 80% found once. The germline gives CDR1 SGHAT, CDR2 FQDESV (reference sequence). The CDR3 loop spans 14 amino acids. V lost 2 bases, J lost 6 bases, and 1 base stayed unmatched. The record originates from a study of cytomegalovirus exposure and HLA in healthy donors. For the study at large: In an earlier analysis, 95 million to 140 million unique TCR beta sequences were found from some 180 million T cells. Study outcomes and limitations: Presence/absence analyses rested on an assumption that sequencing depth was roughly uniform across donors. V- and J-gene trimming in TCR beta was tied to a missense DCLRE1C variant by an analysis performed later. In the analysis, some V segments, TRBV6-2 and TRBV6-3 included, were excluded as indistinguishable.

Specimen: PBMCs. The TCR was taken from a woman aged 30 to 39 in good health and CMV-seronegative. The rearrangement uses TRBV11-1 and TRBJ1-6, with TRBD1 matching 7 bases. The CDR3 reads CASSLNRGNSPLHF. CDR3 DNA sequence: TGTGCCAGCAGCTTAAACAGGGGTAATTCACCCCTCCACTTT.